The clone carrying this TCR beta chain has a single count. Germline assignment: CDR1 SGDLS and CDR2 YYNGEE. V lost 3 bases, J lost 0 bases, and 13 bases lay in between. There are 16 residues in the CDR3. The data stem from a study of blood T cell repertoires in COVID-19. Assay used: immunoSEQ multiplex PCR; TCRdb lists only in-frame clones, some missing. The table includes around 220,000 clones, 86% detected once. The source material was peripheral blood. The chain uses TRBV9 and TRBJ2-1, with D perhaps TRBD2 (6 bases). This sequence was found in a woman between 45 and 60 years old with acute or convalescent COVID-19. The CDR3 DNA follows: TGTGCCAGCAGCGACGACCCCGGGGGCTCCTACAATGAGCAGTTCTTC. Translated, it gives CASSDDPGGSYNEQFF.